Reported below is one T cell receptor beta chain. Authors' data handling: Amplifying reference gene primers gave estimates of nucleated cell counts. The table came from immunoSEQ multiplex PCR; TCRdb's copy has only in-frame clones and leaves some out. That table furnishes V, J and clone size, whereas the DNA furnished D and trimming. The table lists some 170,000 clones, under 90% of them singletons. The data originate from a study of blood T cell repertoires in COVID-19. Overall study context: Samples of COVID-19 (acute and convalescent) were obtained from the United States, Italy and Spain. T cells, B-cell-depleted T cells, or PBMCs provided the cDNA or gDNA that served as material.

The CDR3 is made up of 13 amino acids. Germline-derived CDR1 and CDR2 are SGHTA and FQGTGA. V was clipped by 1 base and J by 6 bases, with 9 bases between them. The chain links TRBV7-3 to TRBJ1-2; D uncertain. The TCR comes from a woman aged 80 or older with acute or convalescent COVID-19. Material: peripheral blood. In DNA form, the CDR3 reads TGTGCCAGCAGCTTAAGTGGCAGTCATGGCTACACCTTC. It yields the protein CASSLSGSHGYTF.